The rows below give T cell receptor beta chains drawn from one sample of a study of response to subunit inactivated influenza vaccine. One entry per CDR3 protein, called by TCRdb with MiXCR from the RT-PCR reads. The sample yields around 650,000 distinct CDR3 sequences, around 14% seen once. The material was PBMCs from blood, obtained roughly 13 days after vaccination. The receptors come from a man in his forties or fifties who received an inactivated influenza vaccine. CDR3s include the opening cysteine and the closing phenylalanine or tryptophan. Fields, in order: CDR3 DNA, CDR3 protein, J gene, D gene, clone size, V gene. D genes are given only for firm matches. Not all rows give a size; the values are once, few, many and, for expanded clones, a class.

TGTGCCAGCAGCCAATCTGGGCTAGCCAAAAACATTCAGTACTTC	CASSQSGLAKNIQYF	TRBJ2-4	NA	few	TRBV14
TGTGCCGGCAGAAAACAGGGAGTGAACACTGAAGCTTTCTTT	CAGRKQGVNTEAFF	TRBJ1-1	NA	NA	TRBV2
TGTGCCAGCACCACGACTAGTCCGTACGGTGAGCAGTTCTTC	CASTTTSPYGEQFF	TRBJ2-1	NA	NA	TRBV12-3/TRBV12-4
TGTGCCAGCAGCCGAGTAGCGGAAAACATTCAGTACTTC	CASSRVAENIQYF	TRBJ2-4	NA	NA	TRBV7-9
TGTGCCAGCAGTCCCCGATCGAACTACAATGAGCAGTTCTTC	CASSPRSNYNEQFF	TRBJ2-1	NA	few	TRBV12-3/TRBV12-4
TGCAGTGCTTCTGACAGGAGCAACACTGAAGCTTTCTTT	CSASDRSNTEAFF	TRBJ1-1	NA	many	TRBV20-1
TGTGCCAGCAGTTACTCTTGGACCAGAGAGACCTACGAGCAGTACTTC	CASSYSWTRETYEQYF	TRBJ2-7	NA	NA	TRBV6-5
TGTGCCAGCAGCTTAGGGTCTGTGGGCGAGCAGTACTTC	CASSLGSVGEQYF	TRBJ2-7	NA	few	TRBV11-3
TGTGCCAGCAGTATTAGCGGGAGTGAGCAGTTCTTC	CASSISGSEQFF	TRBJ2-1	TRBD2	NA	TRBV12-3/TRBV12-4
TGTGCCACAGTAAGGCTCTACGAGCAGTACTTC	CATVRLYEQYF	TRBJ2-7	NA	NA	TRBV7-2
TGTGCCATCAGCCCCGGACTAGCAGCTAGCACAGATACGCAGTATTTT	CAISPGLAASTDTQYF	TRBJ2-3	TRBD2	NA	TRBV10-3
TGTGCCAGCAGTTTATTTTTTAGGACTGGGGCCAACGTCCTGACTTTC	CASSLFFRTGANVLTF	TRBJ2-6	NA	NA	TRBV12-3/TRBV12-4
TGTGCCAGCAGATCAAGACAGGGTTACAGTGGAAAACTGTTTTTT	CASRSRQGYSGKLFF	TRBJ1-4	TRBD1	NA	TRBV11-2